A single sample is the source of the 5 T cell receptor beta chains below, sequenced in a study of cytomegalovirus exposure and HLA in healthy donors. PCR involved 60 Vbeta and 13 Jbeta primers. Profiled with immunoSEQ multiplex PCR; TCRdb holds only in-frame clones, not every one. The sample has fewer than 200,000 clones; 65% to 80% are singletons. The sequenced sample was PBMCs. The source of these receptors is a woman aged 45-65 years in good health and CMV-seropositive.

The chain couples TRBV6-4 to TRBJ2-7, with D uncertain. The CDR3 contains 14 residues. V was clipped by 2 bases and J by 3 bases, with 11 bases between them. CDR1 and CDR2 from the germline V gene are MRHNA and SNTAGT. CDR3: CASSDVARRYEQYF. The CDR3 DNA reads TGTGCCAGCAGTGACGTGGCGAGGCGCTACGAGCAGTACTTC.

The rearrangement uses TRBV4-1 and TRBJ1-5, with no clear D. The CDR3 covers 16 residues. CDR1 and CDR2 (germline): MGHRA, YSYEKL. V was shortened by 4 bases and J by 4 bases, with 17 bases between the two germline ends. The CDR3 sequence is CASSRDGSGKNQPQHF. The CDR3 bases are TGCGCCAGCAGCCGAGACGGGAGTGGAAAGAATCAGCCCCAGCATTTT.

The sample holds one count of this clone. The chain couples TRBV10-1 to TRBJ2-1; 9 nucleotides line up with TRBD1. The CDR3 contains 16 residues. CDR1 and CDR2 from the germline V gene are WNHNN and SYGVQD (reference sequence). With 0 bases clipped from V and 7 bases from J, the junction kept 7 bases outside the gene matches. DNA of the CDR3: TGCGCCAGCAGTGAGTCGAGGACAGGGGTGCGGAATGAGCAGTTCTTC. Translation gives CASSESRTGVRNEQFF.

The chain joins TRBV5-6 to TRBJ1-2, with D unresolved. CDR3 length: 15 amino acids. With 0 bases removed from V and 6 bases from J, the gap between germline ends came to 15 bases. Germline CDR1 SGHDT, CDR2 YYEEEE. DNA for the CDR3: TGTGCCAGCAGCTTGGTCGGGGATCGAGGGCATGGCTACACCTTC. This codes for CASSLVGDRGHGYTF. Drawing the rest from reference TRBV5-6 and TRBJ1-2, the complete variable domain is DAGVTQSPTHLIKTRGQQVTLRCSPKSGHDTVSWYQQALGQGPQFIFQYYEEEERQRGNFPDRFSGHQFPNYSSELNVNALLLGDSALYLCASSLVGDRGHGYTFGSGTRLTVV.

The chain recombines TRBV10-3 with TRBJ1-2, with TRBD1 as a possible D gene (6 bases). The CDR3 is 15 residues long. Trimming shortened V by 10 bases and J by 4 bases, and 22 bases separated the two germline ends. Germline CDR1 is ENHRY and CDR2 is SYGVKD. The CDR3 region has the DNA TGTGCCACCCATACCCCCGACAGGTATCCCTATGGCTACACCTTC. Amino acid sequence: CATHTPDRYPYGYTF.